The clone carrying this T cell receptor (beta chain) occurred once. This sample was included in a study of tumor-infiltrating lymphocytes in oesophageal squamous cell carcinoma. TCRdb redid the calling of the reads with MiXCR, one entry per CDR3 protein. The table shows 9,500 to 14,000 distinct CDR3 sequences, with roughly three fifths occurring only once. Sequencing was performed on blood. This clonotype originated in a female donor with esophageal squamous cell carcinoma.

The chain's CDR3 is CASRLDRERWEQYF. CDR3 in DNA: TGTGCCAGCAGACTTGACAGGGAGCGATGGGAGCAGTACTTC. V usage is TRBV6-1 and J usage is TRBJ2-7, with 7 bases fitting TRBD1. This CDR3 contains 14 residues. The ends lost 6 bases at V and 7 bases at J; junction bases unmatched: 12. Germline loops: CDR1 MNHNS, CDR2 SASEGT.